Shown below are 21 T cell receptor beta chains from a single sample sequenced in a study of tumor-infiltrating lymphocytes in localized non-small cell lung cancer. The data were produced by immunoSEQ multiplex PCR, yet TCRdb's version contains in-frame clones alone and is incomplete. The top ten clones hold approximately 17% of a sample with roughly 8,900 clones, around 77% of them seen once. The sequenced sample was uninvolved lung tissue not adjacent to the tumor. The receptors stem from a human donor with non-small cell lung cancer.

Here the CDR3 reads CASSLVRTVSGEQYF. DNA for the CDR3: TGTGCCAGCAGCTTAGTGAGGACCGTATCGGGAGAGCAGTACTTC. This sequence joins TRBV7-9 and TRBJ2-7; TRBD2 might be the D (5 bases). V was shortened by 1 base and J by 7 bases, with 17 bases between the two germline ends. The CDR3 covers 15 residues. Germline assignment: CDR1 SEHNR and CDR2 FQNEAQ (reference sequence). The variable domain in full, with the rest retrieved from reference TRBV7-9 and TRBJ2-7, is DTGVSQNPRHKITKRGQNVTFRCDPISEHNRLYWYRQTLGQGPEFLTYFQNEAQLEKSRLLSDRFSAERPKGSFSTLEIQRTEQGDSAMYLCASSLVRTVSGEQYFGPGTRLTVT.

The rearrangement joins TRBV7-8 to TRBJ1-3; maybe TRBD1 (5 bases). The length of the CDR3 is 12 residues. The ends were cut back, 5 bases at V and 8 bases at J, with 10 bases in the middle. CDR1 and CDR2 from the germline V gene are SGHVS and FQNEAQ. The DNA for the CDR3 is TGTGCCAGCAGCCTGGGGGAGGACACCATATATTTT. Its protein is CASSLGEDTIYF.

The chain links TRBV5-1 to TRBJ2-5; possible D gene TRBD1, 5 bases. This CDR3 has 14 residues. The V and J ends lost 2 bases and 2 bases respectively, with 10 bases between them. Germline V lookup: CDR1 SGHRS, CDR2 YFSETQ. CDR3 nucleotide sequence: TGCGCCAGCAGCTTTACAGGTCAGCAAGAGACCCAGTACTTC. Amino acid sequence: CASSFTGQQETQYF.

In nucleotides, the CDR3 is TGCGCCAGCAGCCAAGAGGGTCAGTCGAACACTGAAGCTTTCTTT. This sequence encodes CASSQEGQSNTEAFF. The J gene is TRBJ1-1, the V gene TRBV4-1; D unclear. The germline V gene encodes CDR1 MGHRA and CDR2 YSYEKL. V was shortened by 0 bases and J by 1 base, with 9 bases between the two germline ends. The CDR3 is made up of 15 amino acids.

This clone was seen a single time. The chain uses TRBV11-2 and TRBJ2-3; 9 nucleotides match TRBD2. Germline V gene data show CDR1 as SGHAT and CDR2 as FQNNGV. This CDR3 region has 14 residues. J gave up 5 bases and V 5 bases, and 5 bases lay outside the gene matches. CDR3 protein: CASSEIAGVDTQYF. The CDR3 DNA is TGTGCCAGCAGCGAAATAGCGGGGGTAGATACGCAGTATTTT.

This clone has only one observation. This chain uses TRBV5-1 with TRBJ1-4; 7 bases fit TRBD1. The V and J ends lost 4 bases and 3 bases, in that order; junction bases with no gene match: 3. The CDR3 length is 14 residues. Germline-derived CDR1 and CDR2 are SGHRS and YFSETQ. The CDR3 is CASSPDRSNEKLFF. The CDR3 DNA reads TGCGCCAGCAGCCCGGACAGGTCTAATGAAAAACTGTTTTTT. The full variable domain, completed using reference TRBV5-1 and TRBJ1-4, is KAGVTQTPRYLIKTRGQQVTLSCSPISGHRSVSWYQQTPGQGLQFLFEYFSETQRNKGNFPGRFSGRQFSNSRSEMNVSTLELGDSALYLCASSPDRSNEKLFFGSGTQLSVL.

CDR3 residues: CASSNPTSGGATDTQYF. CDR3 bases: TGTGCCAGTAGTAACCCGACTAGCGGGGGGGCAACGGATACGCAGTATTTT. The rearrangement links TRBV19 to TRBJ2-3; 14 nucleotides match TRBD2. In germline, CDR1 is LNHDA, CDR2 SQIVND (reference sequence). There are 17 residues in the CDR3. With 4 bases clipped from V and 6 bases from J, the junction kept 9 bases outside the gene matches.

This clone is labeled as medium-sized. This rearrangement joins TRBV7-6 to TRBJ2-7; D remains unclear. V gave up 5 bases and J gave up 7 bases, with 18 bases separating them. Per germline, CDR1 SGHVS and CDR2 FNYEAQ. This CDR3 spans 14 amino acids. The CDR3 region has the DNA TGTGCCAGCAGCCCCGGCCACCCATCCAGAGAGCAGTACTTC. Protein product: CASSPGHPSREQYF. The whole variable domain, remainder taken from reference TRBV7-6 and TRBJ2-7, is GAGVSQSPRYKVTKRGQDVALRCDPISGHVSLYWYRQALGQGPEFLTYFNYEAQQDKSGLPNDRFSAERPEGSISTLTIQRTEQRDSAMYRCASSPGHPSREQYFGPGTRLTVT.

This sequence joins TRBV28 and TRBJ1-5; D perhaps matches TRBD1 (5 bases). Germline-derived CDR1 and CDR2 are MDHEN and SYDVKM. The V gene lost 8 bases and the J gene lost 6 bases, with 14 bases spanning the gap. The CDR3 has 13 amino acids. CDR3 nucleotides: TGTGCCAGCCTCTCGGGGGGGGGTCAGCCCCAGCATTTT. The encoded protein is CASLSGGGQPQHF. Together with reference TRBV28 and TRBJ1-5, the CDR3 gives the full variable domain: DVKVTQSSRYLVKRTGEKVFLECVQDMDHENMFWYRQDPGLGLRLIYFSYDVKMKEKGDIPEGYSVSREKKERFSLILESASTNQTSMYLCASLSGGGQPQHFGDGTRLSIL.

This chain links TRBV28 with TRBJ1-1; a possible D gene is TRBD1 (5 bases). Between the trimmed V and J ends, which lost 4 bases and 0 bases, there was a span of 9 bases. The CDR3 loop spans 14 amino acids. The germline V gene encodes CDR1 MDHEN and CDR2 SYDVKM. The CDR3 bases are TGTGCCAGCAGTTCGGGACGGATGAACACTGAAGCTTTCTTT. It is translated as CASSSGRMNTEAFF.

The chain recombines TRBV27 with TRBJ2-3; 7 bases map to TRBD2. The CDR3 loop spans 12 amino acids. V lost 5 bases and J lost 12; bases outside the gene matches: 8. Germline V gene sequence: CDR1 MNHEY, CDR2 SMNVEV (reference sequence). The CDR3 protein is CASSQVRDYQYF. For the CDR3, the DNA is TGTGCCAGCAGTCAGGTCCGGGACTATCAGTATTTT.

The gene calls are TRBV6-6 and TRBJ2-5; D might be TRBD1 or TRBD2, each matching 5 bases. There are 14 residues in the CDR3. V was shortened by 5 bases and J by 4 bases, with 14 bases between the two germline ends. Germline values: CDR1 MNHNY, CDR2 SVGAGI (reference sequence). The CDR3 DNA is TGTGCCAGCAGTCCACGGGGTGGGGGAGAGACCCAGTACTTC. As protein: CASSPRGGGETQYF.

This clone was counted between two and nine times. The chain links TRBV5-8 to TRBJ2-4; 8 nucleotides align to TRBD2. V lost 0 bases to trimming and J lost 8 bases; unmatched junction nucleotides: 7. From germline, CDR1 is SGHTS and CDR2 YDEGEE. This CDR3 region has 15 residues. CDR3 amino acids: CASSLVSGAWYIQYF. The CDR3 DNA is TGTGCCAGCAGCTTGGTTAGCGGGGCTTGGTACATTCAGTACTTC.

Here the CDR3 DNA reads TGTGCCAGCAGTGCTATAGGGTCGCACACTGAAGCTTTCTTT. As protein: CASSAIGSHTEAFF. The chain recombines TRBV2 with TRBJ1-1; D is ambiguous. Germline V gene lookup returns CDR1 SNHLY and CDR2 FYNNEI. Trimming took off 4 bases at V and 3 bases at J, with 12 bases between the two ends. CDR3 size: 14 residues.

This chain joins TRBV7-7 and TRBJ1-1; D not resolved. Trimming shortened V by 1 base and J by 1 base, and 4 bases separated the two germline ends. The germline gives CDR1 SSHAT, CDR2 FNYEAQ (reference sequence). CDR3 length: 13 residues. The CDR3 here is CASSLGQNTEAFF. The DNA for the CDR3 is TGTGCCAGCAGCTTAGGGCAGAACACTGAAGCTTTCTTT.

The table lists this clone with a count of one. CDR3 DNA: TGCGCCAGCAGCTTGGTGACAGGTAGAACCTACGAGCAGTACTTC. Protein product: CASSLVTGRTYEQYF. V and J are TRBV5-1 and TRBJ2-7, with D possibly being TRBD1 (6 bases). The CDR3 runs to 15 residues. In germline, CDR1 is SGHRS, CDR2 YFSETQ. Trimming removed 0 bases at V and 2 bases at J, with 12 bases between.

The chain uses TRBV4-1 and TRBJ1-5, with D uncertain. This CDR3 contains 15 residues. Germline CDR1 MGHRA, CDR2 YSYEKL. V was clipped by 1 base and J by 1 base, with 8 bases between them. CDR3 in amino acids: CASSQGIASNQPQHF. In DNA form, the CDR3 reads TGCGCCAGCAGCCAAGGGATCGCAAGCAATCAGCCCCAGCATTTT.

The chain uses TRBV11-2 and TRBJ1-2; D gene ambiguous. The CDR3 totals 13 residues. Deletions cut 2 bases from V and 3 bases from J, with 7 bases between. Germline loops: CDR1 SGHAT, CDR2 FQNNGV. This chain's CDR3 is CASSLSLDYGYTF. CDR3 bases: TGTGCCAGCAGCTTAAGCTTAGACTATGGCTACACCTTC.

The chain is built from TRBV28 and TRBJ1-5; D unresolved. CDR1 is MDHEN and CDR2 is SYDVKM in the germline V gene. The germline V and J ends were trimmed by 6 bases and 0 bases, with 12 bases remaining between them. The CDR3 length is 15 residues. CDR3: CASRLPAHSNQPQHF. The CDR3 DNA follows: TGTGCCAGCAGGTTACCAGCTCATAGCAATCAGCCCCAGCATTTT.

CDR3 residues: CASTPQGRDNSPLHF. Here the CDR3 DNA reads TGCGCCAGCACACCACAGGGACGCGATAATTCACCCCTCCACTTT. The chain couples TRBV5-1 to TRBJ1-6, with D tentatively TRBD1 (6 bases). There are 15 residues in the CDR3. Trimming removed 6 bases from V and 5 bases from J, with 15 bases in between. The germline V gene has CDR1 SGHRS and CDR2 YFSETQ.

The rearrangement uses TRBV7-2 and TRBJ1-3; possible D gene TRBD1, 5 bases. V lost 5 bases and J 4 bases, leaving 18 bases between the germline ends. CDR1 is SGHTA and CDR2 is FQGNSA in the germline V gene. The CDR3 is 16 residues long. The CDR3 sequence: CASSPISGLAGNTIYF. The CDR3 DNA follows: TGTGCCAGCAGCCCTATTTCAGGGTTGGCGGGAAACACCATATATTTT.